These 5 T cell receptor beta chains share one sample of origin, sequenced in a study of blood T cell repertoires in COVID-19. Data came from immunoSEQ multiplex PCR; TCRdb stores just in-frame clones and leaves some out. The table has approximately 150,000 clones, around 81% seen once; the top ten hold 6.2%. The sample comprised PBMCs or T cells enriched from blood (not recorded which). The receptors derive from a woman in her forties who had recovered from COVID-19.

This clone was counted a single time. Other DNA sequences in the same sample also yield this CDR3. This chain links TRBV19 with TRBJ1-1, with D hard to call. Per the germline V gene, CDR1 is LNHDA and CDR2 is SQIVND (reference sequence). The CDR3 is 13 residues long. The V end was cut by 3 bases, the J end by 1 base, with 6 bases between. The DNA of the CDR3 is TGTGCCAGTAGTATGGGGAGGAACACTGAAGCTTTCTTT. Encoded protein: CASSMGRNTEAFF.

Concerning this clone itself: The identical CDR3 is also encoded by other nucleotide sequences in the sample. This chain connects TRBV18 to TRBJ2-5; maybe TRBD1 (6 bases). CDR3 length: 13 amino acids. The V and J ends lost 3 bases and 5 bases respectively, with 10 bases between them. Per germline, CDR1 KGHSH and CDR2 LQKENI. The CDR3 DNA sequence: TGTGCCAGCTCACCGGGGGCTGGTGAGACCCAGTACTTC. Translated: CASSPGAGETQYF.

The rearrangement joins TRBV10-3 to TRBJ2-1; unclear D gene. The length of the CDR3 is 12 residues. Germline V CDR1 and CDR2: ENHRY, SYGVKD. V shed 0 bases and J shed 7 bases, with 4 bases lying between them. The CDR3 bases are TGTGCCATCAGTGAGTCGAGAAATGAGCAGTTCTTC. Translation gives CAISESRNEQFF.

The J gene is TRBJ1-4, the V gene TRBV19; D call uncertain. Trimming shortened V by 2 bases and J by 7 bases, and 8 bases separated the two germline ends. This CDR3 comprises 13 residues. Germline-derived CDR1 and CDR2 are LNHDA and SQIVND (reference sequence). The CDR3 region is CASSIRGGEKLFF. The CDR3 DNA reads as TGTGCCAGTAGTATACGGGGAGGTGAAAAACTGTTTTTT.

V and J are TRBV5-1 and TRBJ2-7; tentative D call: TRBD1 (6 bases). The CDR3 totals 15 residues. Germline V lookup: CDR1 SGHRS, CDR2 YFSETQ. Trimming shortened V by 4 bases and J by 4 bases, and 18 bases separated the two germline ends. CDR3 residues: CASSLTTGTRYEQYF. CDR3 in DNA: TGCGCCAGCAGCCTAACGACAGGTACCAGGTACGAGCAGTACTTC.